Presented here are 3 T cell receptor beta chains from one specimen sequenced in a study of cytomegalovirus exposure and HLA in healthy donors. In the PCR, 60 Vbeta and 13 Jbeta primers were used. The method was immunoSEQ multiplex PCR; TCRdb's version includes in-frame clones alone and lacks a portion of them. Among 200,000 or so clones listed, over 75% were seen once. Sequenced sample: PBMCs. The receptors were sampled from a girl younger than two in good health and CMV-seronegative.

The chain joins TRBV4-1 to TRBJ2-2; 10 bases align to TRBD2. This CDR3 comprises 15 residues. Germline V gene data show CDR1 as MGHRA and CDR2 as YSYEKL. V shed 1 base and J 6 bases; nucleotides not matched to a gene: 2. The CDR3 loop is CASSQVLAGAGELFF. The CDR3 nucleotides read TGCGCCAGCAGCCAAGTCCTAGCGGGAGCCGGGGAGCTGTTTTTT.

The chain has TRBV19 and TRBJ1-6; possibly TRBD1 for D (5 bases). Germline values: CDR1 LNHDA, CDR2 SQIVND (reference sequence). Trimming shortened V by 6 bases and J by 0 bases, and 6 bases separated the two germline ends. The CDR3 is 14 amino acids. CDR3 sequence reads: CASSGGSYNSPLHF. In DNA form, the CDR3 reads TGTGCCAGTAGCGGGGGCTCCTATAATTCACCCCTCCACTTT.

The CDR3 nucleotides read TGTGCCAGCAGCTTAGAGGCTAGCGGCACAGATACGCAGTATTTT. This encodes CASSLEASGTDTQYF. V is TRBV7-3 and J is TRBJ2-3; tentative D call: TRBD2 (6 bases). CDR1 SGHTA and CDR2 FQGTGA come from the germline V gene. This CDR3 region has 15 residues. Trimming removed 2 bases at V and 1 base at J, with 10 bases between. Full variable domain (outside the CDR3, taken from reference TRBV7-3 and TRBJ2-3): GAGVSQTPSNKVTEKGKYVELRCDPISGHTALYWYRQSLGQGPEFLIYFQGTGAADDSGLPNDRFFAVRPEGSVSTLKIQRTERGDSAVYLCASSLEASGTDTQYFGPGTRLTVL.